This TCR beta chain emerged from a study of blood T cells in healthy people across ages. This clonotype has more than one count but fewer than ten. There were healthy Caucasian individuals from Russia, aged roughly 6 to 90, serving as donors. Around 10 milliliters was the volume of peripheral blood drawn from each donor. With a J-beta primer mix and a sample-barcoded 5' primer, a second PCR ran about 7 to 12 cycles. From the 5' RACE reads, TCRdb called clonotypes with MiXCR, one entry per CDR3 protein. The sample lists about 570,000 distinct CDR3 sequences, about 28% occurring once. The sample was also reused in another study, on T cells of mothers and their children. That work contributes: Nine systemically healthy Caucasian donors: three mothers, six children. Among related mother-child pairs, overlap was slightly higher than in unrelated pairs, though not significantly.

Input material: blood. The sequence was obtained from a boy between 2 and 10 years old in good health.

The CDR3 bases are TGTGCCAGCAGTGGGCTGGACAGGGGCCTGTCCTACGAGCAGTACTTC. Protein sequence: CASSGLDRGLSYEQYF. V and J are TRBV6-1 and TRBJ2-7, with TRBD1 identical over 9 bases. The CDR3 runs 16 residues. The ends lost 4 bases at V and 1 base at J; junction bases unmatched: 8. CDR1 is MNHNS and CDR2 is SASEGT in the germline V gene.